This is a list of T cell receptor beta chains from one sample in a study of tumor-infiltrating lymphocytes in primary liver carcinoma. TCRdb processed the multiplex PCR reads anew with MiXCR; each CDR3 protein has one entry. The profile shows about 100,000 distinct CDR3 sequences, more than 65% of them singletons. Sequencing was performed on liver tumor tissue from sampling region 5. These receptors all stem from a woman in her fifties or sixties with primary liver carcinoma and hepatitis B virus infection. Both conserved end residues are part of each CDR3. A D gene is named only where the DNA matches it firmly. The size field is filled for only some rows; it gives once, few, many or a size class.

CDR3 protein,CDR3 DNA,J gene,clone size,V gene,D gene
CASSIGTSARPSYNEQFF,TGTGCCAGCAGTATAGGGACTAGCGCGAGGCCGTCCTACAATGAGCAGTTCTTC,TRBJ2-1,-,TRBV12-3/TRBV12-4,TRBD2
CASSSGSSPLGTQYF,TGTGCCAGCAGCTCCGGCTCGTCCCCGTTGGGGACCCAGTACTTC,TRBJ2-5,-,TRBV7-2,-
CASSLRIGGETRELFF,TGCGCCAGCAGCTTGCGTATAGGGGGAGAGACCCGGGAGCTATTTTTT,TRBJ2-2,-,TRBV5-1,-
CTSSTRSSPTDTQYF,TGTACCAGCAGCACTCGTTCTTCCCCCACAGATACGCAGTATTTT,TRBJ2-3,-,TRBV11-2,-
CASSPGTSRTDTQYF,TGCGCCAGCAGCCCCGGGACTAGCCGTACAGATACGCAGTATTTT,TRBJ2-3,few,TRBV5-1,TRBD2
CASSSQGLNADMRYF,TGTGCCAGCAGTTCGCAGGGTTTGAACGCAGATATGCGGTATTTT,TRBJ2-3,once,TRBV2,-
CAGNWTNGAEQFF,TGTGCCGGCAACTGGACTAACGGGGCAGAGCAGTTCTTC,TRBJ2-1,-,TRBV11-2,-
CASRPGIYNEQFF,TGCGCCAGCAGACCCGGGATCTACAATGAGCAGTTCTTC,TRBJ2-1,many,TRBV5-1,-
CASSLQSSGANVMTF,TGTGCAAGCAGTCTACAGTCCTCTGGGGCCAACGTCATGACTTTC,TRBJ2-6,-,TRBV11-2,-
CASSDLAGGSYNEQFF,TGTGCCAGCAGCGATCTAGCGGGGGGCTCCTACAATGAGCAGTTCTTC,TRBJ2-1,many,TRBV9,TRBD2
CASDRGGFDQPQHF,TGTGCCAGCGACCGTGGGGGGTTCGATCAGCCCCAGCATTTT,TRBJ1-5,many,TRBV6-6,-
CASTRLSTTGGFPMNTEAFF,TGTGCCAGCACCAGGTTATCTACGACAGGAGGATTCCCTATGAACACTGAAGCTTTCTTT,TRBJ1-1,few,TRBV21-1,-
CVSDSSRSYNEQFF,TGTGTCAGCGACTCTTCGAGATCCTATAATGAGCAGTTCTTC,TRBJ2-1,-,TRBV11-2,-
CASSFCKGRWQGTEAFF,TGCGCCAGCAGCTTCTGTAAGGGCAGGTGGCAAGGAACTGAAGCTTTCTTT,TRBJ1-1,-,TRBV5-1,-